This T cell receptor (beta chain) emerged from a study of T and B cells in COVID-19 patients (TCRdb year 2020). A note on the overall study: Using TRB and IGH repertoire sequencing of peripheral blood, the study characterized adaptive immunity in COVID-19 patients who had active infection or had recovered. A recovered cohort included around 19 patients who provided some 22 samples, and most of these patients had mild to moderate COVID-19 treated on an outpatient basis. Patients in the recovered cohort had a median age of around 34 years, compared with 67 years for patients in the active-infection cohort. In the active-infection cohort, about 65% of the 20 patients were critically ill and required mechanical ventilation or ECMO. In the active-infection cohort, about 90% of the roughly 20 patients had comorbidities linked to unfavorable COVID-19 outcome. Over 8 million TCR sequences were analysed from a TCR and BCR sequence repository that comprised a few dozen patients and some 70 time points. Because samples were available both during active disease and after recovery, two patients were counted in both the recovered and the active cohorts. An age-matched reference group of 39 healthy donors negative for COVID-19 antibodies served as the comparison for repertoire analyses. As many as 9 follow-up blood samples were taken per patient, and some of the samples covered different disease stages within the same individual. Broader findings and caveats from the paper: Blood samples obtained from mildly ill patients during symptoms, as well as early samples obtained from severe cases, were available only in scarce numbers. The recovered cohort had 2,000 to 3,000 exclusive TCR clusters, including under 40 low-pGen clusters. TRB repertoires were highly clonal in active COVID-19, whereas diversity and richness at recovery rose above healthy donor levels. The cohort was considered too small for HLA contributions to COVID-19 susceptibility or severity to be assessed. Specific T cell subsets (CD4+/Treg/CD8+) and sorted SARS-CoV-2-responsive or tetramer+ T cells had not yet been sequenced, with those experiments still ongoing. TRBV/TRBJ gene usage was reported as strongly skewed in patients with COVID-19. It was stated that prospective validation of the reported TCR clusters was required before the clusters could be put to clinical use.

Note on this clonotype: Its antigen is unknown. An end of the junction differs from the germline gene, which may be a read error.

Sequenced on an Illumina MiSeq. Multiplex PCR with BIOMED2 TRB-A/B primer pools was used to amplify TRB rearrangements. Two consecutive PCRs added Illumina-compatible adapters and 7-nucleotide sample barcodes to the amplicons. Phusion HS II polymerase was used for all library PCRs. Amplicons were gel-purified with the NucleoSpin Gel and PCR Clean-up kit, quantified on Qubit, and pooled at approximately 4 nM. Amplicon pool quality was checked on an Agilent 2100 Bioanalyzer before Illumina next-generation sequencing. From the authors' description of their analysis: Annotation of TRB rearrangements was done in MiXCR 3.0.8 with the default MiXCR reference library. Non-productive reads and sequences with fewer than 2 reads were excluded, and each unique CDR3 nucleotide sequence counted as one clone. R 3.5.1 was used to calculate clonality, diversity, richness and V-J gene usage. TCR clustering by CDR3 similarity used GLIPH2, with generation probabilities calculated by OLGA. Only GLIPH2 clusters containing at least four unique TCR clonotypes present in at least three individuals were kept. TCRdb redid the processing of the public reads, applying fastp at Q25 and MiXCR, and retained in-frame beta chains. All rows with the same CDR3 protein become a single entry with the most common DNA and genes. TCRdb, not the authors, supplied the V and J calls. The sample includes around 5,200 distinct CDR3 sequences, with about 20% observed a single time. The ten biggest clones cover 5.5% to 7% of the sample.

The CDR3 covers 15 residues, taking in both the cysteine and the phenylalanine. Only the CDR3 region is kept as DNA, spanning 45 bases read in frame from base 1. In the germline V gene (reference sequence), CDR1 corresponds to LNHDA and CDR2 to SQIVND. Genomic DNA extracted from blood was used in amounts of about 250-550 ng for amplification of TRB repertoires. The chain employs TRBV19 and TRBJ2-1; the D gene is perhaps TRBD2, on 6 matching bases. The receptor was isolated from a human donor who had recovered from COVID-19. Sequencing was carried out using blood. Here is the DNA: TGTGCCAGTAGATCCGACGGAGGGCATGTCGGGGAGCTGTTCTTT. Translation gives CASRSDGGHVGELFF. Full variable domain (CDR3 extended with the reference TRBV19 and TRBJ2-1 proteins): DGGITQSPKYLFRKEGQNVTLSCEQNLNHDAMYWYRQDPGQGLRLIYYSQIVNDFQKGDIAEGYSVSREKKESFPLTVTSAQKNPTAFYLCASRSDGGHVGELFFGPGTRLTVL.